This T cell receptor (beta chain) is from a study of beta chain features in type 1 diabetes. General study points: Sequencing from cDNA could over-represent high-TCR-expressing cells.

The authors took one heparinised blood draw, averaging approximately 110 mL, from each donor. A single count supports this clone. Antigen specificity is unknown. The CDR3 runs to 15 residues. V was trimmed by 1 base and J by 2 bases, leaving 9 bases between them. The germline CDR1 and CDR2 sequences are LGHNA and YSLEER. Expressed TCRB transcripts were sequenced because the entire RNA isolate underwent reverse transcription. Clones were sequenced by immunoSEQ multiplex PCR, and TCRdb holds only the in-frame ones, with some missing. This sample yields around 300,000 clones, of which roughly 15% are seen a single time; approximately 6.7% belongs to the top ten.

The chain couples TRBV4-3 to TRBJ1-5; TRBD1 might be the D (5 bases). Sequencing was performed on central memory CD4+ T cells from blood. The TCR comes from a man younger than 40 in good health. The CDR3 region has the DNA TGCGCCAGCAGCCAAGCATTGGGGGGCAATCAGCCCCAGCATTTT. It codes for CASSQALGGNQPQHF.